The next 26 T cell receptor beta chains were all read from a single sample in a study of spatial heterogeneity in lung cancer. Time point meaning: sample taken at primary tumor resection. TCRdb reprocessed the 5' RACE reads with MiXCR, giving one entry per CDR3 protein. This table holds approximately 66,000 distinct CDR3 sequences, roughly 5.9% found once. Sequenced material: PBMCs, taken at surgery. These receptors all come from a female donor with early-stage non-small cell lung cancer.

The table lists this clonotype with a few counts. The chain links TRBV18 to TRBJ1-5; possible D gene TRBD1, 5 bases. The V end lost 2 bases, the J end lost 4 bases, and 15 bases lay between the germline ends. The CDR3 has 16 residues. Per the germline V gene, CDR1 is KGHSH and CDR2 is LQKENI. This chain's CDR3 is CASSPNPTGTNQPQHF. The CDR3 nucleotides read TGTGCCAGCTCACCAAATCCCACAGGCACAAATCAGCCCCAGCATTTT.

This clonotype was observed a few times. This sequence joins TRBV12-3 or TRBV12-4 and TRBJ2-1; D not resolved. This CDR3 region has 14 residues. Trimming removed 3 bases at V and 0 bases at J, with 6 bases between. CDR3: CASSFGSSYNEQFF. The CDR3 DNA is TGTGCCAGCAGTTTTGGAAGCTCCTACAATGAGCAGTTCTTC.

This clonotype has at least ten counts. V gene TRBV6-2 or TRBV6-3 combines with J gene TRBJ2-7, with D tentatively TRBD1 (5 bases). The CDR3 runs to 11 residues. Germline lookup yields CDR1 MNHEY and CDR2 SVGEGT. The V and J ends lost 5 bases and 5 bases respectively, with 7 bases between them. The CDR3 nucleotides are TGTGCCAGCAGTGACAGCGACGAGCAGTACGTC. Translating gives CASSDSDEQYV.

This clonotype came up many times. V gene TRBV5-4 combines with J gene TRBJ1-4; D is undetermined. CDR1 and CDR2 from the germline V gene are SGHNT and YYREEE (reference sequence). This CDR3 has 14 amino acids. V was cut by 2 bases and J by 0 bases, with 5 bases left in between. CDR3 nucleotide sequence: TGTGCCAGCAGCTTTTCCTCAACTAATGAAAAACTGTTTTTT. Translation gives CASSFSSTNEKLFF.

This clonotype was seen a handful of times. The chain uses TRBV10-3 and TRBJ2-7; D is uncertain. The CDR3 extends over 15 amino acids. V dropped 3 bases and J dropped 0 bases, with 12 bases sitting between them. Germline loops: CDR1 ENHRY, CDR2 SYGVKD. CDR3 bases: TGTGCCATCAGTGATGACTCTACCCTCTCCTACGAGCAGTACTTC. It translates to CAISDDSTLSYEQYF.

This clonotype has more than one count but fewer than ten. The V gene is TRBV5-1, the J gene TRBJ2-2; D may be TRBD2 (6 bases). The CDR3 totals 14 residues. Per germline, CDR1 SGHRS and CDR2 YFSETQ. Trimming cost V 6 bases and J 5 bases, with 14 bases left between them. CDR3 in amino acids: CASNPGGVTGELFF. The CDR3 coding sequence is TGCGCCAGCAACCCCGGAGGGGTTACCGGGGAGCTGTTTTTT.

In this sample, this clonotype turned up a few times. For the CDR3, the DNA is TGTGCCAGCAGCTTAGGAAAGCCCGGGGAGCTGTTTTTT. This translates into CASSLGKPGELFF. The V and J genes are TRBV11-3 and TRBJ2-2; D call uncertain. The V gene's germline CDR1 is SGHNT and CDR2 YENEEA. The CDR3 loop spans 13 amino acids. V shed 1 base and J shed 6 bases, with 6 bases lying between them.

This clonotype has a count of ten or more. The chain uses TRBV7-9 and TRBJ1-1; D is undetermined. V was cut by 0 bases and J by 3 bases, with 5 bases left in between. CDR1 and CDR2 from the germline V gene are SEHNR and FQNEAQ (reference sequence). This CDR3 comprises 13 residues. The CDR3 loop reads CASSLAEYTEAFF. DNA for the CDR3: TGTGCCAGCAGCTTAGCGGAATACACTGAAGCTTTCTTT.

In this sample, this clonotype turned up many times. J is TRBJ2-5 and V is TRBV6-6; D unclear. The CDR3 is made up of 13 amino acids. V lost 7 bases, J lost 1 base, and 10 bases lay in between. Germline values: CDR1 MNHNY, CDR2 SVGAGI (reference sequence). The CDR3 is CASTKVVQETQYF. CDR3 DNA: TGTGCCAGCACTAAGGTAGTCCAAGAGACCCAGTACTTC.

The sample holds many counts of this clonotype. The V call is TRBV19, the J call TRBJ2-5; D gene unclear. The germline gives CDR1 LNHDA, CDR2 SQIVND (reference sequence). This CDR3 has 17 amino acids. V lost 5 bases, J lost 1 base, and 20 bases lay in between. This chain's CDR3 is CASSYPADKDLQETQYF. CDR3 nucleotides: TGTGCCAGTAGTTACCCCGCTGATAAGGATCTCCAAGAGACCCAGTACTTC. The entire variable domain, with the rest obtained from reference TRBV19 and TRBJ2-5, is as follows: DGGITQSPKYLFRKEGQNVTLSCEQNLNHDAMYWYRQDPGQGLRLIYYSQIVNDFQKGDIAEGYSVSREKKESFPLTVTSAQKNPTAFYLCASSYPADKDLQETQYFGPGTRLLVL.

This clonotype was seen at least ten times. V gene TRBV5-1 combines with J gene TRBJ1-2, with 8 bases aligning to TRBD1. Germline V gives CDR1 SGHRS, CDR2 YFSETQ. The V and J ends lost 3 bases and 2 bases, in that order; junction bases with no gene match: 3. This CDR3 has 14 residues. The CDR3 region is CASSSGQGNYGYTF. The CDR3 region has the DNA TGCGCCAGCAGCTCAGGACAGGGAAACTATGGCTACACCTTC.

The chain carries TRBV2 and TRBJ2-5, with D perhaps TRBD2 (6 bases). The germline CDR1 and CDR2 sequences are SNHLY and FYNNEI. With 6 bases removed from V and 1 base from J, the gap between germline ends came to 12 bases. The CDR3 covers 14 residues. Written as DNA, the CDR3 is TGTGCCAGCAGGGAGGGAATTTCCCAAGAGACCCAGTACTTC. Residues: CASREGISQETQYF.

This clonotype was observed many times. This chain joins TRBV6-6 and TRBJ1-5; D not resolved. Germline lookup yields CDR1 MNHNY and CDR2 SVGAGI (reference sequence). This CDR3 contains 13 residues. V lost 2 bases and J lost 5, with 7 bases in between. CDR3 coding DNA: TGTGCCAGCAGTTACGAGGTCGATCAGCCCCAGCATTTT. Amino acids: CASSYEVDQPQHF.

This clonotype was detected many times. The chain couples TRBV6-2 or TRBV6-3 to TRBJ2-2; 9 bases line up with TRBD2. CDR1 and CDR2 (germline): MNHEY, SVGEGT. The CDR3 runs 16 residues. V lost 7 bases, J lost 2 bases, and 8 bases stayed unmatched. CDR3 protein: CASTPGLAGNTGELFF. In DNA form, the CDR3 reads TGTGCCAGCACCCCCGGGCTAGCGGGAAACACCGGGGAGCTGTTTTTT.

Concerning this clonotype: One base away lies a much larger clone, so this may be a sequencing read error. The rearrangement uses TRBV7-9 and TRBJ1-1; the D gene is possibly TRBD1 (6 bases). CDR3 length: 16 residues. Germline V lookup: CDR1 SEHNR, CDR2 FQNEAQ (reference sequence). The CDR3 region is CASSIGQILMNTVAFF. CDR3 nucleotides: TGTGCCAGCAGCATCGGACAGATACTTATGAACACTGTAGCTTTCTTT.

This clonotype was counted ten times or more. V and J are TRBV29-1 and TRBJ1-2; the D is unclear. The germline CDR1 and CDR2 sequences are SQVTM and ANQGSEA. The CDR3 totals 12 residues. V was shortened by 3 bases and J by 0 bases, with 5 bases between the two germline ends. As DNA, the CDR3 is TGCAGCGTTGATTGGACTAACTATGGCTACACCTTC. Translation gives CSVDWTNYGYTF.

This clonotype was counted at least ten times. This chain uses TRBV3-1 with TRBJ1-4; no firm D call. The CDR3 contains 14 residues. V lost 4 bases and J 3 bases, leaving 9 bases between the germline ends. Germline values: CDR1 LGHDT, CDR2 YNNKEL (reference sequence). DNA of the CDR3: TGTGCCAGCAGCCCTAGAGTGGCTAATGAAAAACTGTTTTTT. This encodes CASSPRVANEKLFF.

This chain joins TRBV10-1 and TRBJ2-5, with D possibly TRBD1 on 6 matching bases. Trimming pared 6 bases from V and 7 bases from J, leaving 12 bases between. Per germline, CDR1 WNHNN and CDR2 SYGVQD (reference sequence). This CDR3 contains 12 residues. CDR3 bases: TGCGCCAGCAGCGAGCAAGGGGGGACCCAGTACTTC. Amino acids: CASSEQGGTQYF.

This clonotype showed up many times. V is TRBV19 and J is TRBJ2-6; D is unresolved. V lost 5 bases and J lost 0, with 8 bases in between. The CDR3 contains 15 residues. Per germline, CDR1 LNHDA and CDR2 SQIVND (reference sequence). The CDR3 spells CASSVWDSGANVLTF. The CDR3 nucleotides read TGTGCCAGTAGTGTATGGGACTCTGGGGCCAACGTCCTGACTTTC.

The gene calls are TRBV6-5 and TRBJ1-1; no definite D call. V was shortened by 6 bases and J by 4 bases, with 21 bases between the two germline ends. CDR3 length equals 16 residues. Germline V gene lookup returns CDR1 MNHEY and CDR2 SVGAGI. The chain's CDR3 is CASRVTASRYGTEAFF. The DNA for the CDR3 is TGTGCCAGCAGAGTCACCGCCTCACGTTATGGCACTGAAGCTTTCTTT.

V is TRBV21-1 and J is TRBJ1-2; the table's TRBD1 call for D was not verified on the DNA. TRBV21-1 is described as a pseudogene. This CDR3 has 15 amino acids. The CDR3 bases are TGTGCCAGCAGCAAATGGACAGGGGGCAACTATGGCTACACCTTC. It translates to CASSKWTGGNYGYTF.

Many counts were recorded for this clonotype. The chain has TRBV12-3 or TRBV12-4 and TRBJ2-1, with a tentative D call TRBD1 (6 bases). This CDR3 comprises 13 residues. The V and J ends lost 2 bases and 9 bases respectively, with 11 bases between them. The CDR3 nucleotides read TGTGCCAGCAGTTTATACAGGGCTGGTGAGCAGTTCTTC. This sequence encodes CASSLYRAGEQFF.

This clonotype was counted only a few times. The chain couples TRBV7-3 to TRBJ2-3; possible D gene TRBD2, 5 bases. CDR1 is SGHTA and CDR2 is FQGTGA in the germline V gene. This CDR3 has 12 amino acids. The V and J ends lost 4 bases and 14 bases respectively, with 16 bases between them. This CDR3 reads CASSSEGGTRYF. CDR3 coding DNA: TGTGCCAGCAGCTCCGAGGGTGGCACGAGGTATTTT.

CDR3 nucleotide sequence: TGTGCCAGCAGCCCGACACCGAACACTGAAGCTTTCTTT. Encoded protein: CASSPTPNTEAFF. The rearrangement links TRBV12-3 or TRBV12-4 to TRBJ1-1; the D is unclear. The CDR3 loop spans 13 amino acids. V was clipped by 6 bases and J by 1 base, with 9 bases between them.

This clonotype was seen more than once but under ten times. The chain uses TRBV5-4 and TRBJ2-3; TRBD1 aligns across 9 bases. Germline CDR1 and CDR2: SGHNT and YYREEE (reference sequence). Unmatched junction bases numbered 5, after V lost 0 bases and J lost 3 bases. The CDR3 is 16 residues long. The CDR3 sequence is CASSLGGQGRTDTQYF. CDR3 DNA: TGTGCCAGCAGCTTGGGTGGACAGGGGCGGACAGATACGCAGTATTTT.

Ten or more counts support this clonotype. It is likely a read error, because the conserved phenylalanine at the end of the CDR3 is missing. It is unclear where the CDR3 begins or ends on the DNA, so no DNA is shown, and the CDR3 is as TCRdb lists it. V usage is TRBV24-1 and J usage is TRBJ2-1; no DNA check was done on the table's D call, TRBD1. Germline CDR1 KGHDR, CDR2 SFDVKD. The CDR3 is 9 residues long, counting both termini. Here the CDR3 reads CATSAGQSG.